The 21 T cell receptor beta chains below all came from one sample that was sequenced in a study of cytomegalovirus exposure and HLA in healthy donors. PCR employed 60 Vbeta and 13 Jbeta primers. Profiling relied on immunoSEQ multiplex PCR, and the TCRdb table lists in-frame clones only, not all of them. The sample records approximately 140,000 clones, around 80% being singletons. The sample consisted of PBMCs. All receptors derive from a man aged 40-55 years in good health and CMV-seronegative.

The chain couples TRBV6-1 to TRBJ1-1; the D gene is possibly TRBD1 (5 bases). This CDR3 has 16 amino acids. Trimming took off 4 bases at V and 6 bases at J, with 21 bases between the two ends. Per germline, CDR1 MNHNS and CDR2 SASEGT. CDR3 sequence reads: CASSVADRHLNAEAFF. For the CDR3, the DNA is TGTGCCAGCAGTGTCGCAGACAGACACCTAAACGCTGAAGCTTTCTTT.

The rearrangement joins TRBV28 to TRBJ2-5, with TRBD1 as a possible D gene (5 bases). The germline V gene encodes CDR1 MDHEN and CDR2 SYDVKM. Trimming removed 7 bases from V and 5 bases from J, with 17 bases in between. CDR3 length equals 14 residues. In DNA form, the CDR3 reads TGTGCCAGCAATCCTATCAGGGCTGGGGAGACCCAGTACTTC. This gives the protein CASNPIRAGETQYF.

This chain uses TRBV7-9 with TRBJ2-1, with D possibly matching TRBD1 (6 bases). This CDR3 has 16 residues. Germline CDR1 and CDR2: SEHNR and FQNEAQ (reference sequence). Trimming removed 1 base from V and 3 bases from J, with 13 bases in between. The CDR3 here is CASSLGSKGDYNEQFF. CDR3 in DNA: TGTGCCAGCAGCTTAGGGTCCAAGGGGGACTACAATGAGCAGTTCTTC.

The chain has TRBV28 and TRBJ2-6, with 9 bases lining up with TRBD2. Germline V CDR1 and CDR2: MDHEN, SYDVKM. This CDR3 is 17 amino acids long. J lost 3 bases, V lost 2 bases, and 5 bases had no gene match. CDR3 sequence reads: CASSLELAGLGANVLTF. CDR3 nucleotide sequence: TGTGCCAGCAGTTTAGAACTAGCGGGCCTTGGGGCCAACGTCCTGACTTTC. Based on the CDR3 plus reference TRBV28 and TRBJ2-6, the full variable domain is DVKVTQSSRYLVKRTGEKVFLECVQDMDHENMFWYRQDPGLGLRLIYFSYDVKMKEKGDIPEGYSVSREKKERFSLILESASTNQTSMYLCASSLELAGLGANVLTFGAGSRLTVL.

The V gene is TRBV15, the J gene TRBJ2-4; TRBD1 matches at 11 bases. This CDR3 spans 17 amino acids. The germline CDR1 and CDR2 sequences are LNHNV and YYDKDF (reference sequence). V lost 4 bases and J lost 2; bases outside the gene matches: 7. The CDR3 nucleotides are TGTGCCACCAGCAAAGCCGGGACAGGGGGGACCAAAAACATTCAGTACTTC. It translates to CATSKAGTGGTKNIQYF.

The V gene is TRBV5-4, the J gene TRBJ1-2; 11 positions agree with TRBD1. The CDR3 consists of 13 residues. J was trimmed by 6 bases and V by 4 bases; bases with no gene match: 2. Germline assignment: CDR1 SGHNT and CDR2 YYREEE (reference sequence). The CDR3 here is CASSPDRGHGYTF. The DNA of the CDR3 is TGTGCCAGCAGCCCGGACAGGGGGCATGGCTACACCTTC. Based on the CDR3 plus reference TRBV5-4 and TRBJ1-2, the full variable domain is ETGVTQSPTHLIKTRGQQVTLRCSSQSGHNTVSWYQQALGQGPQFIFQYYREEENGRGNFPPRFSGLQFPNYSSELNVNALELDDSALYLCASSPDRGHGYTFGSGTRLTVV.

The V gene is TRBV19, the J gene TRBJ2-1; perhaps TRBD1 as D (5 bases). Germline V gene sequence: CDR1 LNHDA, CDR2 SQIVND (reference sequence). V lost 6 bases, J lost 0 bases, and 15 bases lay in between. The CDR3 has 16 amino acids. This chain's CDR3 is CASSLSRVLSYNEQFF. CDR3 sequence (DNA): TGTGCCAGTAGCCTATCCAGGGTCCTCTCCTACAATGAGCAGTTCTTC.

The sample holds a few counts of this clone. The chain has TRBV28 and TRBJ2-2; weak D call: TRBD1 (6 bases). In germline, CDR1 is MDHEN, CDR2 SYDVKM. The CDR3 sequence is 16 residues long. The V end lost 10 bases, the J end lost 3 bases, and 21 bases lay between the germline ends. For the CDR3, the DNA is TGTGCCATTCAACAACACAGGGTCGGATACACCGGGGAGCTGTTTTTT. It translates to CAIQQHRVGYTGELFF. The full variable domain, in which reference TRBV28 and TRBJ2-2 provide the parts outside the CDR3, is DVKVTQSSRYLVKRTGEKVFLECVQDMDHENMFWYRQDPGLGLRLIYFSYDVKMKEKGDIPEGYSVSREKKERFSLILESASTNQTSMYLCAIQQHRVGYTGELFFGEGSRLTVL.

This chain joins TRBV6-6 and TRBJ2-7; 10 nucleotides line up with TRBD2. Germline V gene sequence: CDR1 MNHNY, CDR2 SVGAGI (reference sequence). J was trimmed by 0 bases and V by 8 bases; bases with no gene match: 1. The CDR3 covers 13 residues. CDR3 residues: CASGTSDSYEQYF. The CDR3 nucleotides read TGTGCCAGCGGGACTAGCGACTCCTACGAGCAGTACTTC.

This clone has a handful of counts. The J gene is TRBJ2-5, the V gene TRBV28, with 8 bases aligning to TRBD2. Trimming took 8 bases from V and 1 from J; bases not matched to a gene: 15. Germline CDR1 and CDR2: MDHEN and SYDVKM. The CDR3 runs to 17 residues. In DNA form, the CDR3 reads TGTGCCAGCCGCTCTCCTATAGGGACTAGGACCCAAGAGACCCAGTACTTC. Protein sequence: CASRSPIGTRTQETQYF.

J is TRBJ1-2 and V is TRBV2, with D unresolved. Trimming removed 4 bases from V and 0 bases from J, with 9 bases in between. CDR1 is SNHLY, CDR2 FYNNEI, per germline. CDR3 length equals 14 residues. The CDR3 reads CASSGGKANYGYTF. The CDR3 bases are TGTGCCAGCAGTGGAGGCAAAGCTAACTATGGCTACACCTTC.

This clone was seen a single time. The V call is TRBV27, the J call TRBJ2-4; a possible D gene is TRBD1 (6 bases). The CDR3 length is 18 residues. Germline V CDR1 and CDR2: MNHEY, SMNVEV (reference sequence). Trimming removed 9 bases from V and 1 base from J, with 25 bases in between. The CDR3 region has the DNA TGTGCCAGATACGTCGGGACAAGGCTTAGGAGGGCCAAAAACATTCAGTACTTC. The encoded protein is CARYVGTRLRRAKNIQYF.

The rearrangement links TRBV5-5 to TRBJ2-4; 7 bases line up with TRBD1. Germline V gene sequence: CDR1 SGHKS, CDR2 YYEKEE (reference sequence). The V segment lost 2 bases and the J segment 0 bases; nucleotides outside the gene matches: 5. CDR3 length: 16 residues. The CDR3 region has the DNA TGTGCCAGCAGCTTATACAGGGGAGAAGCCAAAAACATTCAGTACTTC. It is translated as CASSLYRGEAKNIQYF.

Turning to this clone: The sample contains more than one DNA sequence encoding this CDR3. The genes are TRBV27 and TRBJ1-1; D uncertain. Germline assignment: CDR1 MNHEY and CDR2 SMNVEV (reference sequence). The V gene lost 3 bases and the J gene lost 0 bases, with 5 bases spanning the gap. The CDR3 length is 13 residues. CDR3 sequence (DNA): TGTGCCAGCAGTTTTTCGGTGAACACTGAAGCTTTCTTT. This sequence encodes CASSFSVNTEAFF.

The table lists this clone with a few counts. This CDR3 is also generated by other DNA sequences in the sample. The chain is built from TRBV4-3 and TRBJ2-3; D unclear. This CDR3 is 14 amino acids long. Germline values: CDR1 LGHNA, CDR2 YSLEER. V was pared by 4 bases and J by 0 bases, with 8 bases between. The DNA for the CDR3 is TGCGCCAGCAGCCCGATGACTAGCACAGATACGCAGTATTTT. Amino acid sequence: CASSPMTSTDTQYF.

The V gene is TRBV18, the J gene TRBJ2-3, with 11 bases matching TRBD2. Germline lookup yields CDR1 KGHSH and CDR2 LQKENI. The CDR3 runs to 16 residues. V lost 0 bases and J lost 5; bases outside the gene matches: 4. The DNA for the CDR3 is TGTGCCAGCTCACCACCGACTAGCGGGATTATAGATACGCAGTATTTT. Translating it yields CASSPPTSGIIDTQYF.

CDR3 region: CASSLPGQGAYEQYF. DNA for the CDR3: TGTGCCAGCAGTTTACCGGGACAGGGGGCCTACGAGCAGTACTTC. The rearrangement joins TRBV28 to TRBJ2-7; 11 bases agree with TRBD1. Germline V gene lookup returns CDR1 MDHEN and CDR2 SYDVKM. J lost 2 bases, V lost 2 bases, and 2 bases had no gene match. CDR3 length: 15 residues.

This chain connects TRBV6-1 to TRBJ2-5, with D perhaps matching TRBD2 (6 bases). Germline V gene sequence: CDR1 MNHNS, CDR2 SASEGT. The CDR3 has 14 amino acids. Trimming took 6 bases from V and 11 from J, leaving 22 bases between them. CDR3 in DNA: TGTGCCAGCAGAACCGGGAGCAAATTGTGGGAGCAGTACTTC. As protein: CASRTGSKLWEQYF.

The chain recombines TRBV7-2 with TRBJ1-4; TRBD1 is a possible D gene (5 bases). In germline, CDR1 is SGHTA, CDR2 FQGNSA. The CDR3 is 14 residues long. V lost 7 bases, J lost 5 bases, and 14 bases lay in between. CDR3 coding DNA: TGTGCCAGCAAAGTTGGCAGGGAAAATGAAAAACTGTTTTTT. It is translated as CASKVGRENEKLFF.

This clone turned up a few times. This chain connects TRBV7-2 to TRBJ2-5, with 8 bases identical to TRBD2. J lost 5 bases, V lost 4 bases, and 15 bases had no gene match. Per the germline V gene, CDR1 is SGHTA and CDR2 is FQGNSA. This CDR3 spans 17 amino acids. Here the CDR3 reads CASSSVGLAGLGETQYF. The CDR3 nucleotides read TGTGCCAGCAGCTCCGTTGGGCTAGCGGGCCTGGGGGAGACCCAGTACTTC.

As DNA, the CDR3 is TGTGCTAGTGGTTTGGGGGCAGCGGGAGGCCACGAGCAGTACTTC. Amino acids: CASGLGAAGGHEQYF. The J gene is TRBJ2-7, the V gene TRBV12-5; 9 bases align to TRBD2. Germline loops: CDR1 LGHNT, CDR2 FRNRAP. With 1 base clipped from V and 5 bases from J, the junction kept 6 bases outside the gene matches. This CDR3 comprises 15 residues.